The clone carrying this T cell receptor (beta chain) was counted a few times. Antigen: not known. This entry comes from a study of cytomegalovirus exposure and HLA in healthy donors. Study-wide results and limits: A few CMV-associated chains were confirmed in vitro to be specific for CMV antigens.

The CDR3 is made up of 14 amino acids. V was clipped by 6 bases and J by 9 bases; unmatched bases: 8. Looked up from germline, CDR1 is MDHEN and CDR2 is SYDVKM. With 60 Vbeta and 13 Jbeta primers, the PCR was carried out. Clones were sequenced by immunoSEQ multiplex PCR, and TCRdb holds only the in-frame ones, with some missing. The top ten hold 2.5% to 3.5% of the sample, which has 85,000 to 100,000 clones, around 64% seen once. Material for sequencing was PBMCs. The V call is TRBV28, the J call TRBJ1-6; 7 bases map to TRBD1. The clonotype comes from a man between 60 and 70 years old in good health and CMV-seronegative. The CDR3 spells CASSRFRGSSPLHF. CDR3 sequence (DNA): TGTGCCAGCAGCCGATTCAGGGGGAGTTCACCCCTCCACTTT.